This T cell receptor (beta chain) was retrieved from a study of regulatory T cells in long-lasting Graves disease. Study results and caveats: Preferential use of TRBV28, TRBJ1-2 and TRBJ2-5 was seen in persistent disease. Accuracy was perhaps lowered by the small sample size.

The CDR3 sequence is 16 residues long. Germline V gives CDR1 MDHEN, CDR2 SYDVKM. This clonotype has only one observation. Its cognate antigen is unknown. The junction does not match germline at one end; this may be a read error. To make TCR beta libraries, researchers used iRepertoire HTBI primers and Arm-PCR of CDR3 regions. MiXCR was run by TCRdb on the multiplex PCR reads, yielding one entry per CDR3 protein. The top ten hold around an eighth of the sample, which has 400,000 to 500,000 distinct CDR3 sequences, about 21% seen once. Noted time point: persistent/refractory GD, antithyroid drugs over 5 years with positive TRAb. The TCR library was prepared using RNA isolated from PBMCs.

The sequencing used peripheral blood mononuclear cells (PBMCs), collected when the disease was refractory, from a patient treated with antithyroid drugs. The chain combines TRBV28 with TRBJ2-2; 10 bases line up with TRBD1. The sequence was collected from a female donor with Graves disease. The CDR3 sequence: CASRSPGTGEAGGLFF. The CDR3 DNA is TGCGCCAGCCGCTCCCCCGGGACAGGGGAAGCCGGGGGGCTGTTTTTT. Using reference TRBV28 and TRBJ2-2 for the parts outside the CDR3, the full variable domain is DVKVTQSSRYLVKRTGEKVFLECVQDMDHENMFWYRQDPGLGLRLIYFSYDVKMKEKGDIPEGYSVSREKKERFSLILESASTNQTSMYLCASRSPGTGEAGGLFFGEGSRLTVL.